This T cell receptor beta chain was recovered during a study of glioma-infiltrating T cells. The wider study: Samples included WHO grade II oligodendrogliomas or astrocytomas and initial-diagnosis grade IV glioblastomas.

Details on this clonotype: Its antigen is as yet unknown.

TCR alpha and beta CDR3 regions were amplified from RNA using iRepertoire nested multiplex PCR. One-step reverse transcription and amplification started from approximately 100-400 ng of tissue mRNA or PBMC total RNA. TCRdb redid the calling of the multiplex PCR reads with MiXCR, one entry per CDR3 protein. The sample comprises more than 350,000 distinct CDR3 sequences, 35% to 45% of which are singletons, and approximately 12% rests with the top ten. Whole-study findings and limits: Gliomas, especially low-grade, showed above-expected tissue-blood divergence; non-neoplastic patients showed below. Tissue and blood shared very few CDR3 sequences.

The CDR3 extends over 18 amino acids. The junction had 3 bases not matched to a gene; V was cut back by 0 bases and J by 1 base. Germline-derived CDR1 and CDR2 are LGHNA and YNFKEQ. This TCR derives from a human donor with low-grade glioma or glioblastoma, undergoing nonglioma brain surgery, or in good health (not recorded which). The sample comprised glioma tissue, nonneoplastic brain tissue, or PBMCs (not recorded which). The J gene is TRBJ2-7, the V gene TRBV4-2, with 16 bases lining up with TRBD2. The CDR3: CASSQEGLAGGPSYEQYF. CDR3 nucleotides: TGTGCCAGCAGCCAAGAGGGACTAGCGGGAGGGCCGTCCTACGAGCAGTACTTC.